These 13 T cell receptor beta chains were sequenced from one sample in a study of T cell repertoires in cytomegalovirus infection. One entry per CDR3 protein, called by TCRdb with MiXCR from the reads. This sample carries around 450,000 distinct CDR3 sequences, about 11% of them seen once, and the ten largest clones take roughly a tenth. Sequenced: PBMCs. These receptors originate from a human donor in good health (CMV status not recorded). Some clones in this sample may be carry-over from other donors' samples.

This clonotype appeared many times. CDR3 DNA: TGTGCCAGCGGTCTAGCGGGAGGAGGATACGAGCAGTACTTC. Residues: CASGLAGGGYEQYF. The V gene is TRBV3-1, the J gene TRBJ2-7, with TRBD2 identical over 11 bases. The V gene's germline CDR1 is LGHDT and CDR2 YNNKEL (reference sequence). The CDR3 covers 14 residues. V dropped 8 bases and J dropped 4; count of bases not matched to a gene: 7.

This clonotype occurred many times. This chain links TRBV3-1 with TRBJ2-7; unclear D gene. From germline, CDR1 is LGHDT and CDR2 YNNKEL (reference sequence). V dropped 3 bases and J dropped 4 bases, with 4 bases sitting between them. The CDR3 consists of 11 residues. The CDR3 DNA follows: TGTGCCAGCAGCCACGGTTACGAGCAGTACTTC. Its translation is CASSHGYEQYF.

This clonotype was seen a handful of times. J is TRBJ1-2 and V is TRBV6-1; D call uncertain. Trimming removed 0 bases from V and 3 bases from J, with 8 bases in between. The CDR3 covers 14 residues. The germline V gene encodes CDR1 MNHNS and CDR2 SASEGT. The CDR3: CASSEAPGYYGYTF. CDR3 DNA: TGTGCCAGCAGTGAAGCACCAGGATACTATGGCTACACCTTC.

Only a few counts were recorded for this clonotype. The chain combines TRBV24-1 with TRBJ2-2, with a possible D match to TRBD2 (5 bases). Between the trimmed V and J ends, which lost 2 bases and 3 bases, there was a span of 9 bases. This CDR3 spans 15 amino acids. CDR1 is KGHDR, CDR2 SFDVKD, per germline. CDR3 residues: CATSDWVGDTGELFF. The CDR3 coding sequence is TGTGCCACCAGTGATTGGGTCGGGGACACCGGGGAGCTGTTTTTT.

V and J are TRBV27 and TRBJ2-7; maybe TRBD1 (5 bases). The germline gives CDR1 MNHEY, CDR2 SMNVEV (reference sequence). V was clipped by 2 bases and J by 0 bases, with 11 bases between them. The CDR3 runs 15 residues. The CDR3 loop is CASSLKARASYEQYF. The CDR3 bases are TGTGCCAGCAGTTTAAAGGCCAGGGCCTCCTACGAGCAGTACTTC.

Turning to this clonotype: This could be a read error, since a much larger clone is one nucleotide away. DNA for the CDR3: TGTGCCAGCAGCCAACAGAGGCGGAAGGGCTCTGGGGCCAACGTCCTGACTTTC. Encoded protein: CASSQQRRKGSGANVLTF. The chain uses TRBV7-6 and TRBJ2-6, with no clear D. The CDR3 spans 18 residues. Trimming stripped 5 bases from V and 0 bases from J, with 17 bases between. Germline values: CDR1 SGHVS, CDR2 FNYEAQ.

This clonotype appeared many times. The genes are TRBV15 and TRBJ1-5, with 8 bases fitting TRBD1. The trim removed 3 bases at V and 2 bases at J, leaving 9 bases unmatched. The CDR3 runs to 17 residues. Germline assignment: CDR1 LNHNV and CDR2 YYDKDF (reference sequence). CDR3 residues: CATSRRPTGAGNQPQHF. CDR3 in DNA: TGTGCCACCAGCAGGAGGCCGACAGGGGCCGGCAATCAGCCCCAGCATTTT.

The chain couples TRBV29-1 to TRBJ2-1, with D maybe TRBD1 (6 bases). The CDR3 sequence is 15 residues long. Trimming removed 4 bases from V and 3 bases from J, with 16 bases in between. The germline V gene encodes CDR1 SQVTM and CDR2 ANQGSEA. The CDR3 region has the DNA TGCAGCGTTGCAGGTGGAGACAGGCACTACAATGAGCAGTTCTTC. Encoded protein: CSVAGGDRHYNEQFF.

The chain couples TRBV5-4 to TRBJ2-3; D assignment may be TRBD1 or TRBD2 (6 bases each). CDR3 length equals 13 residues. Germline V gene data show CDR1 as SGHNT and CDR2 as YYREEE (reference sequence). V lost 3 bases, J lost 5 bases, and 10 bases lay in between. The CDR3 protein is CASSSGAGDTQYF. The CDR3 coding sequence is TGTGCCAGCAGCTCGGGGGCGGGAGATACGCAGTATTTT. The entire variable domain, with the rest obtained from reference TRBV5-4 and TRBJ2-3, is as follows: ETGVTQSPTHLIKTRGQQVTLRCSSQSGHNTVSWYQQALGQGPQFIFQYYREEENGRGNFPPRFSGLQFPNYSSELNVNALELDDSALYLCASSSGAGDTQYFGPGTRLTVL.

This clonotype was seen ten or more times. The chain has TRBV11-2 and TRBJ1-2, with D tentatively TRBD1 (5 bases). V was cut by 4 bases and J by 4 bases, with 13 bases left in between. The CDR3 totals 14 residues. Germline CDR1 is SGHAT and CDR2 is FQNNGV. The CDR3 DNA is TGTGCCAGCAGCTCTACCGGGGCCCCCTATGGCTACACCTTC. Its translation is CASSSTGAPYGYTF.

This clonotype was counted between two and nine times. The chain has TRBV12-3 or TRBV12-4 and TRBJ2-7, with D maybe TRBD1 (6 bases). This CDR3 region has 13 residues. With 6 bases removed from V and 3 bases from J, the gap between germline ends came to 12 bases. CDR3 loop: CASSLRGYYEQYF. DNA for the CDR3: TGTGCCAGCAGCCTCAGGGGTTACTACGAGCAGTACTTC.

This clonotype was seen ten or more times. The chain employs TRBV7-2 and TRBJ2-3, with 12 bases fitting TRBD2. Germline CDR1 and CDR2: SGHTA and FQGNSA. V dropped 2 bases and J dropped 1; count of bases not matched to a gene: 10. The CDR3 is 19 residues long. The CDR3 loop is CASSLKFLAGGPGTDTQYF. The CDR3 DNA reads as TGTGCCAGCAGCTTAAAGTTCCTAGCGGGGGGGCCCGGCACAGATACGCAGTATTTT.

The table lists this clonotype with many counts. The gene calls are TRBV7-8 and TRBJ1-1, with D possibly matching TRBD1 (5 bases). Trimming stripped 4 bases from V and 0 bases from J, with 12 bases between. The CDR3 spans 15 residues. CDR1 is SGHVS, CDR2 FQNEAQ, per germline. The CDR3 is CASSYRGRLNTEAFF. The CDR3, as DNA: TGTGCCAGCAGCTACCGGGGACGGCTGAACACTGAAGCTTTCTTT.